This TCR beta chain was recovered during a study of T cells in Graves' hyperthyroidism and ophthalmopathy. Findings and caveats of the study: A model built on 13 V-J features separated ophthalmopathy from stable hyperthyroidism. Among thyroid clonotypes expanded above 0.001, most also appeared in blood.

Concerning this clonotype: What it binds is unknown.

Germline trimming cut 5 bases from V and 3 bases from J; bases unmatched to any gene: 12. This CDR3 is 16 amino acids long. Germline CDR1 reads SGHAT; CDR2 reads FQNNGV. Amplification of TCR beta CDR3 regions used RNA as the template. First-round RT-PCR of the TCR CDR3 relied on the HTBI primer set. TCRdb re-derived calls from the multiplex PCR reads in MiXCR, one entry per CDR3 protein. The sample yields approximately 520,000 distinct CDR3 sequences, approximately 25% seen once. This clonotype was obtained from a woman in her twenties or thirties with Graves' ophthalmopathy. The rearrangement links TRBV11-2 to TRBJ1-2; 7 nucleotides align to TRBD1. The source material was blood. The CDR3 DNA sequence: TGTGCCAGCAGCCAGGGGGAGGGACAGCGGTACTATGGCTACACCTTC. The encoded protein is CASSQGEGQRYYGYTF.